Presented here are 14 T cell receptor beta chains from one specimen sequenced in a study of long-term antiretroviral therapy in people with HIV. This was the immunoSEQ v3.0 assay at survey level. Profiling relied on immunoSEQ multiplex PCR, and the TCRdb table lists in-frame clones only, not all of them. In the table there are 16,000 or so clones, around 80% of which are singletons. The source material was unsorted PBMCs, sampled 2.1 years after starting antiretroviral therapy. Receptor source: a man aged 40-49 years with HIV.

This chain connects TRBV15 to TRBJ1-2; 7 nucleotides agree with TRBD1. Germline CDR1 is LNHNV and CDR2 is YYDKDF (reference sequence). The CDR3 length is 14 residues. Trimming at V came to 3 bases and at J to 3 bases, leaving 4 bases not matched to a gene. CDR3 nucleotides: TGTGCCACCAGCAGCAGTACAGGGGACTATGGCTACACCTTC. Amino acid sequence: CATSSSTGDYGYTF.

The rearrangement joins TRBV6-1 to TRBJ2-3; no clear D gene. Trimming pared 6 bases from V and 2 bases from J, leaving 15 bases between. CDR1 MNHNS and CDR2 SASEGT come from the germline V gene. The CDR3 has 15 amino acids. CDR3 sequence reads: CASSLLVRDTDTQYF. The CDR3 DNA is TGTGCCAGCAGCCTACTCGTCCGAGACACAGATACGCAGTATTTT.

This clone occurred a few times. The chain uses TRBV4-1 and TRBJ2-7, with 10 bases fitting TRBD2. With V trimmed by 4 bases and J by 4 bases, 16 bases remained unmatched. CDR1 is MGHRA and CDR2 is YSYEKL in the germline V gene. The CDR3 loop spans 18 amino acids. In nucleotides, the CDR3 is TGCGCCAGCAGCCCAAGTAGTTCTAAAGCGGGGGGGACGTACGAGCAGTACTTC. Translated: CASSPSSSKAGGTYEQYF.

The chain employs TRBV6-5 and TRBJ2-3; D is possibly TRBD1 (6 bases). V gave up 4 bases and J gave up 6 bases, with 11 bases separating them. The germline CDR1 and CDR2 sequences are MNHEY and SVGAGI. The CDR3 is made up of 13 amino acids. The CDR3 DNA is TGTGCCAGCAGTTCGGGTAGGGGGGATACGCAGTATTTT. This codes for CASSSGRGDTQYF.

J is TRBJ1-2 and V is TRBV5-4; D is possibly TRBD1 (5 bases). The V and J ends lost 5 bases and 8 bases respectively, with 28 bases between them. Germline CDR1 and CDR2: SGHNT and YYREEE (reference sequence). The CDR3 consists of 17 residues. This CDR3 reads CASRVGALGTGRSGYTF. DNA of the CDR3: TGTGCCAGCAGGGTTGGGGCCTTGGGGACGGGTCGTTCGGGCTACACCTTC.

V is TRBV13 and J is TRBJ1-3; D uncertain. Germline assignment: CDR1 PRHDT and CDR2 FYEKMQ (reference sequence). The CDR3 is 15 residues long. Trimming left V 9 bases short and J 3 bases short, with 18 bases between. The CDR3 reads CASGSLRWDGNTIYF. CDR3 nucleotide sequence: TGTGCCAGTGGAAGTCTAAGGTGGGATGGAAACACCATATATTTT.

This clone has just a few counts. The J gene is TRBJ2-7, the V gene TRBV5-1; 8 positions match TRBD1. Germline assignment: CDR1 SGHRS and CDR2 YFSETQ. Trimming cost V 5 bases and J 5 bases; bases outside gene matches: 15. This CDR3 comprises 16 residues. The CDR3 nucleotides read TGCGCCAGCAGTTACAATGTAGGACAGGGACAGAACGAGCAGTACTTC. Amino acid sequence: CASSYNVGQGQNEQYF.

CDR3 region: CASSSGTQETQYF. Written as DNA, the CDR3 is TGTGCCAGCAGTTCTGGCACCCAAGAGACCCAGTACTTC. The rearrangement uses TRBV6-5 and TRBJ2-5; no clear D. CDR1 is MNHEY and CDR2 is SVGAGI in the germline V gene. V was cut by 4 bases and J by 1 base, with 7 bases left in between. CDR3 length: 13 residues.

The genes are TRBV10-2 and TRBJ1-5; tentative D call: TRBD1 (5 bases). This CDR3 comprises 14 residues. Between the trimmed V and J ends, which lost 8 bases and 1 base, there was a span of 12 bases. CDR1 is WSHSY and CDR2 is SAAADI in the germline V gene. The CDR3 sequence is CASRDWRSNQPQHF. CDR3 coding DNA: TGCGCCAGCCGGGACTGGCGAAGCAATCAGCCCCAGCATTTT.

This clone was observed a few times. The J gene is TRBJ2-7, the V gene TRBV7-8, with D perhaps matching TRBD1 (5 bases). The V end was cut by 1 base, the J end by 4 bases, with 8 bases between. Germline V CDR1 and CDR2: SGHVS, FQNEAQ. The length of the CDR3 is 13 residues. CDR3 in amino acids: CASSLGGQYEQYF. CDR3 sequence (DNA): TGTGCCAGCAGCTTAGGCGGACAATACGAGCAGTACTTC. The full variable domain, completed using reference TRBV7-8 and TRBJ2-7, is GAGVSQSPRYKVAKRGQDVALRCDPISGHVSLFWYQQALGQGPEFLTYFQNEAQLDKSGLPSDRFFAERPEGSVSTLKIQRTQQEDSAVYLCASSLGGQYEQYFGPGTRLTVT.

The genes are TRBV27 and TRBJ2-1, with a weak D call TRBD2 (5 bases). This CDR3 spans 15 amino acids. Trimming removed 5 bases at V and 9 bases at J, with 20 bases between. Germline loops: CDR1 MNHEY, CDR2 SMNVEV (reference sequence). The CDR3 region is CASSPGWGRDLEQFF. The CDR3 region has the DNA TGTGCCAGCAGTCCGGGGTGGGGTAGAGACCTTGAGCAGTTCTTC.

J is TRBJ1-1 and V is TRBV7-9; 7 nucleotides line up with TRBD1. CDR1 is SEHNR and CDR2 is FQNEAQ in the germline V gene (reference sequence). This CDR3 comprises 15 residues. The ends lost 3 bases at V and 2 bases at J; junction bases unmatched: 6. The CDR3 reads CASSLARQGNTEAFF. The CDR3, as DNA: TGTGCCAGCAGCTTGGCTAGACAGGGTAACACTGAAGCTTTCTTT.

The chain carries TRBV5-1 and TRBJ1-3; 8 bases are a match to TRBD1. This CDR3 has 14 residues. Per the germline V gene, CDR1 is SGHRS and CDR2 is YFSETQ. V shed 2 bases and J 4 bases; nucleotides not matched to a gene: 2. CDR3 amino acids: CASSLQGGGNTIYF. In DNA, the CDR3 is TGCGCCAGCAGCTTACAGGGGGGAGGAAACACCATATATTTT.

The chain carries TRBV5-6 and TRBJ1-4; 8 bases fit TRBD1. Germline assignment: CDR1 SGHDT and CDR2 YYEEEE. CDR3 length: 14 amino acids. After removal of 4 bases from V and 7 bases from J, the junction contained 6 bases not matched to a gene. The CDR3 DNA is TGTGCCAGCAGCCAGACAGGGGAACTTGAAAAACTGTTTTTT. Residues: CASSQTGELEKLFF.